This TCR beta chain was profiled in a study of blood T cell repertoires in COVID-19 (dated by TCRdb to about 2020). At the level of the whole study: Samples from collaborators originated in the United States, Italy and Spain and spanned both the acute and convalescent phases of COVID-19. The prospective study material was composed of cDNA or gDNA derived from T cells, B-cell-depleted T cells, or PBMCs. Subjects who had been exposed to COVID-19, were actively infected with it, or had recovered from it provided the deeply sampled blood TCRbeta repertoires that made up the dataset. The repertoires were released in a freely available public database meant as a resource for research on the immune response to SARS-CoV-2. The samples were drawn from the first 160 participants of the ongoing ImmuneRACE study and from 1,254 subjects provided by 6 global collaborators. Sample metadata almost always included a de-identified subject ID, COVID-19 status, age in years and sex. Where available, HLA class I and class II types were obtained from metadata supplied by the sample provider rather than from assay-based typing. Broad study findings and their caveats: How much clinical and demographic metadata was included differed by source and by participant, and the metadata was provided uncurated.

Measured from the cysteine to the phenylalanine, the CDR3 is 15 residues long. Just CDR3 DNA is preserved here, 45 bases in frame from base 1. Ends trimmed: V by 4 bases, J by 6 bases; bases unmatched to a gene: 9. The germline V gene sets CDR1 to SGHRS and CDR2 to YFSETQ. Whole blood was collected in K2EDTA tubes by collaborating institutions according to the institutions' own protocols. For TCRbeta analysis, collaborators shipped samples in one of three forms: frozen whole blood, isolated PBMCs, or DNA extracted from either of those sample types. A remark on this clone: The antigen it binds to is not known. Base quality data are lacking; no much larger clone is found one base away.

TCRbeta CDR3 regions were amplified from genomic DNA using the immunoSEQ Assay, a bias-controlled multiplex PCR. As for the original processing: The number of nucleated cells in each sample was estimated from the amplification of reference gene primers within the assay. To quantify the absolute abundance of each unique TCRbeta CDR3 rearrangement, sequence reads were collapsed and filtered. For each sample, productive Simpson clonality was calculated as the square root of Simpson's diversity index across productive rearrangements. TCRdb stores this immuneACCESS table with in-frame sequences only. Part of the clones is absent; in the studies checked, under half of the shortfall reflects unresolved V genes, and no reason is known for the rest. V and J calls and clone size are copied from that table; D and trimming were computed from the DNA. The sample contains about 83,000 clones, around 84% of them found a single time. In total, the top ten clones hold 8% of the sample.

Input material: peripheral blood. The sequence is built from TRBV5-1 and TRBJ1-3; the central 8 bases match TRBD1. This clonotype originated in a man older than 75 with active or convalescent COVID-19. The CDR3 loop reads CASSATGDPENTIYF. In nucleotides, the sequence is TGCGCCAGCAGCGCGACAGGGGATCCCGAAAACACCATATATTTT. When the CDR3 is completed using the reference TRBV5-1 and TRBJ1-3 genes on either side, the full variable domain is KAGVTQTPRYLIKTRGQQVTLSCSPISGHRSVSWYQQTPGQGLQFLFEYFSETQRNKGNFPGRFSGRQFSNSRSEMNVSTLELGDSALYLCASSATGDPENTIYFGEGSWLTVV.